These 25 T cell receptor beta chains came from one sample sequenced in a study of beta chain features in type 1 diabetes. Sequencing targeted expressed TCRB transcripts, as all isolated RNA had been reverse transcribed. Sequencing was performed with immunoSEQ multiplex PCR; in TCRdb, only in-frame clones are kept and a portion is missing. The top ten clones hold 0.5% to 0.55% of a sample with approximately 170,000 clones, 7% to 9% of them seen once. Study results and caveats: Within each of all four CD4+ subsets, Type 1 diabetes patients had TCRB CDR3s that were moderately but significantly shorter.

These receptors' targets are unknown. The material sequenced was central memory CD4+ T cells from blood. These receptors all come from a man between 18 and 29 years old with type 1 diabetes.

The chain joins TRBV7-2 to TRBJ1-2, with D maybe TRBD1 (6 bases). Germline V lookup: CDR1 SGHTA, CDR2 FQGNSA. The CDR3 sequence is 14 residues long. V was clipped by 4 bases and J by 4 bases, with 13 bases between them. The CDR3 reads CASSSTGNPYGYTF. In DNA form, the CDR3 reads TGTGCCAGCAGCTCCACAGGGAACCCCTATGGCTACACCTTC.

The rearrangement joins TRBV18 to TRBJ2-1; 14 nucleotides align to TRBD2. The CDR3 loop spans 15 amino acids. Looked up from germline, CDR1 is KGHSH and CDR2 is LQKENI. Germline trimming cut 1 base from V and 7 bases from J; bases unmatched to any gene: 0. CDR3 nucleotide sequence: TGTGCCAGCTCACCACGGACTAGCGGGGGGAATGAGCAGTTCTTC. It yields the protein CASSPRTSGGNEQFF.

The rearrangement uses TRBV2 and TRBJ2-2, with a possible D match to TRBD2 (7 bases). Germline CDR1 and CDR2: SNHLY and FYNNEI. CDR3 length: 14 residues. V lost 7 bases to trimming and J lost 3 bases, with 12 bases between them. CDR3 coding DNA: TGTGCCAGCATCCTAGGGGGGGACACCGGGGAGCTGTTTTTT. It yields the protein CASILGGDTGELFF.

V is TRBV6-1 and J is TRBJ2-7, with D possibly matching TRBD1 (6 bases). This CDR3 is 17 amino acids long. Germline V gene lookup returns CDR1 MNHNS and CDR2 SASEGT. Trimming left V 2 bases short and J 0 bases short, with 17 bases between. CDR3 sequence: CASSESPSSDSSYEQYF. CDR3 sequence (DNA): TGTGCCAGCAGTGAAAGCCCCTCGTCGGACAGCTCCTACGAGCAGTACTTC.

This clone has only a few counts. The chain is built from TRBV7-2 and TRBJ1-3; D ambiguous. Trimming took 6 bases from V and 1 from J, leaving 10 bases between them. CDR1 is SGHTA and CDR2 is FQGNSA in the germline V gene. The CDR3 has 14 amino acids. This CDR3 reads CASRPRLSGNTIYF. CDR3 nucleotide sequence: TGTGCCAGCAGACCCCGGTTGTCTGGAAACACCATATATTTT.

This clone was picked up many times. Other DNA variants within this sample encode the same CDR3. The V and J genes are TRBV5-6 and TRBJ1-5, with TRBD1 matching 9 bases. CDR1 is SGHDT, CDR2 YYEEEE, per germline. The CDR3 totals 15 residues. The J segment lost 2 bases and the V segment lost 1 base, leaving 1 base of the junction unmatched. CDR3 sequence reads: CASSLTGGGNQPQHF. The CDR3 region has the DNA TGTGCCAGCAGCTTGACAGGGGGCGGCAATCAGCCCCAGCATTTT.

This clone was picked up a small number of times. CDR3 amino acids: CASSFRGQSIGWDEQFF. CDR3 nucleotides: TGTGCCAGCAGCTTCCGCGGACAGAGTATCGGGTGGGATGAGCAGTTCTTC. J is TRBJ2-1 and V is TRBV5-4; a weak D match, TRBD1 (6 bases). The CDR3 contains 17 residues. Germline V lookup: CDR1 SGHNT, CDR2 YYREEE (reference sequence). V was pared by 2 bases and J by 8 bases, with 23 bases between.

This clone was found a few times. The chain is built from TRBV6-5 and TRBJ2-5; 7 bases align to TRBD1. The CDR3 spans 14 residues. Trimming cost V 4 bases and J 5 bases; bases outside gene matches: 7. Germline V gene data show CDR1 as MNHEY and CDR2 as SVGAGI. The CDR3 region is CASSSGTARETQYF. For the CDR3, the DNA is TGTGCCAGCAGTTCGGGGACAGCCCGGGAGACCCAGTACTTC.

There are a few counts of this clone. The genes are TRBV29-1 and TRBJ2-5, with D perhaps TRBD2 (5 bases). The CDR3 runs 13 residues. Germline CDR1 and CDR2: SQVTM and ANQGSEA. V was pared by 6 bases and J by 5 bases, with 16 bases between. The CDR3 sequence: CSVRILVSETQYF. The CDR3 DNA reads as TGCAGCGTGCGCATACTAGTATCGGAGACCCAGTACTTC.

The chain recombines TRBV2 with TRBJ2-7; D gene unclear. V was pared by 5 bases and J by 0 bases, with 5 bases between. This CDR3 contains 12 residues. CDR1 is SNHLY and CDR2 is FYNNEI in the germline V gene. The DNA for the CDR3 is TGTGCCAGCAGTTACGGCTCCTACGAGCAGTACTTC. Translated: CASSYGSYEQYF.

This clone has more than one count but fewer than ten. The V call is TRBV7-9, the J call TRBJ2-6; D possibly corresponds to TRBD1 (6 bases). Trimming pared 5 bases from V and 0 bases from J, leaving 17 bases between. CDR1 and CDR2 (germline): SEHNR, FQNEAQ (reference sequence). This CDR3 has 18 amino acids. The CDR3 coding sequence is TGTGCCAGCAGCCAAACAAGACAGGCTTTCTCTGGGGCCAACGTCCTGACTTTC. It specifies CASSQTRQAFSGANVLTF.

The table lists this clone with a few counts. This rearrangement joins TRBV27 to TRBJ2-7; the D gene is possibly TRBD1 (6 bases). The CDR3 spans 15 residues. Per germline, CDR1 MNHEY and CDR2 SMNVEV (reference sequence). Trimming removed 5 bases from V and 3 bases from J, with 17 bases in between. The CDR3 DNA sequence: TGTGCCAGCAGTCCGGACAGTTTTGGCTACTACGAGCAGTACTTC. Translation gives CASSPDSFGYYEQYF.

The chain's CDR3 is CASSSTMRYDEQFF. Here the CDR3 DNA reads TGTGCCAGCAGCTCTACGATGCGTTACGATGAGCAGTTCTTC. This sequence joins TRBV11-2 and TRBJ2-1, with D unresolved. Trimming cost V 4 bases and J 8 bases, with 15 bases left between them. CDR1 SGHAT and CDR2 FQNNGV come from the germline V gene. There are 14 residues in the CDR3.

This chain connects TRBV28 to TRBJ2-1; 7 bases agree with TRBD1. The length of the CDR3 is 17 residues. V was pared by 3 bases and J by 6 bases, with 14 bases of the junction left unmatched. Germline V gives CDR1 MDHEN, CDR2 SYDVKM. The CDR3 region is CASSFRTGRIGSNEQFF. CDR3 nucleotide sequence: TGTGCCAGCAGTTTTCGGACAGGACGAATTGGGAGCAATGAGCAGTTCTTC.

This chain links TRBV28 with TRBJ1-5; D perhaps matches TRBD1 (5 bases). In germline, CDR1 is MDHEN, CDR2 SYDVKM. V lost 7 bases and J 4 bases, leaving 14 bases between the germline ends. The CDR3 length is 14 residues. Here the CDR3 DNA reads TGTGCCAGCACCCCGGGGGGATATAATCAGCCCCAGCATTTT. It specifies CASTPGGYNQPQHF.

This clone was observed a few times. V gene TRBV10-3 combines with J gene TRBJ2-1, with TRBD2 as a possible D gene (5 bases). V was cut by 7 bases and J by 1 base, with 17 bases left in between. CDR3 length equals 16 residues. CDR1 and CDR2 from the germline V gene are ENHRY and SYGVKD. CDR3 in DNA: TGTGCCATCACCCCCCGGGGAGACTCGTCCTACAATGAGCAGTTCTTC. Its protein is CAITPRGDSSYNEQFF.

The rearrangement links TRBV18 to TRBJ2-7; D may be TRBD2 (5 bases). Germline CDR1 is KGHSH and CDR2 is LQKENI. Deletions cut 3 bases from V and 6 bases from J, with 12 bases between. The CDR3 is 13 residues long. The CDR3 loop is CASSPHGEGEQYF. As DNA, the CDR3 is TGTGCCAGCTCACCCCATGGCGAGGGCGAGCAGTACTTC.

This clone has only a few counts. J is TRBJ2-5 and V is TRBV4-3; TRBD2 might be the D (6 bases). The V and J ends lost 1 base and 5 bases respectively, with 14 bases between them. CDR1 and CDR2 from the germline V gene are LGHNA and YSLEER. There are 15 residues in the CDR3. The CDR3 protein is CASSQAQAGSETQYF. For the CDR3, the DNA is TGCGCCAGCAGCCAAGCGCAGGCGGGGTCGGAGACCCAGTACTTC.

A few counts support this clone. This chain links TRBV23-1 with TRBJ2-3, with 7 positions matching TRBD1. TRBV23-1 is filed as an ORF, its function uncertain. The CDR3 totals 18 residues. After removal of 0 bases from V and 2 bases from J, the junction contained 11 bases not matched to a gene. CDR3 nucleotides: TGCGCCAGCAGTCAATCTAATACAGGGGCTGGAAACACAGATACGCAGTATTTT. Protein product: CASSQSNTGAGNTDTQYF.

This clone was detected a few times. V and J are TRBV7-2 and TRBJ2-1, with D possibly matching TRBD2 (6 bases). V was clipped by 6 bases and J by 1 base, with 13 bases between them. Per germline, CDR1 SGHTA and CDR2 FQGNSA. The CDR3 consists of 15 residues. The CDR3 sequence is CASSDSGWSYNEQFF. Written as DNA, the CDR3 is TGTGCCAGCAGTGACAGCGGGTGGTCCTACAATGAGCAGTTCTTC.

This clone was counted at least ten times. The J gene is TRBJ1-1, the V gene TRBV2; 8 bases map to TRBD1. The ends lost 3 bases at V and 1 base at J; junction bases unmatched: 7. Germline V gene sequence: CDR1 SNHLY, CDR2 FYNNEI. This CDR3 is 16 amino acids long. Written as DNA, the CDR3 is TGTGCCAGCAGTGACCCCGGACAGGGCCAGAACACTGAAGCTTTCTTT. This codes for CASSDPGQGQNTEAFF.

Only a few counts were recorded for this clone. The chain has TRBV7-7 and TRBJ2-3, with D unclear. The CDR3 is made up of 14 amino acids. Trimming removed 5 bases from V and 8 bases from J, with 17 bases in between. Per germline, CDR1 SSHAT and CDR2 FNYEAQ (reference sequence). The chain's CDR3 is CASSPRIGGGTQYF. The CDR3 bases are TGTGCCAGCAGCCCCCGGATTGGCGGCGGTACGCAGTATTTT.

This clone was found a few times. J is TRBJ2-1 and V is TRBV28; 9 nucleotides align to TRBD2. This CDR3 is built from 16 residues. V lost 4 bases and J lost 9; bases outside the gene matches: 13. Germline V CDR1 and CDR2: MDHEN, SYDVKM. The DNA of the CDR3 is TGTGCCAGCAGTTCCCAGACCACCCTTAGCGGGAGTGAGCAGTTCTTC. Protein: CASSSQTTLSGSEQFF.

This clone showed up just a few times. The sample carries other DNA sequences with the same CDR3. The chain uses TRBV7-2 and TRBJ2-3; possibly TRBD2 for D (5 bases). Germline CDR1 reads SGHTA; CDR2 reads FQGNSA. Trimming took off 0 bases at V and 2 bases at J, with 9 bases between the two ends. CDR3 length: 15 residues. The CDR3 region has the DNA TGTGCCAGCAGCTTAGCGCTCGGGAACACAGATACGCAGTATTTT. Amino acids: CASSLALGNTDTQYF.

The chain links TRBV4-2 to TRBJ2-7, with D tentatively TRBD2 (6 bases). Germline V gene lookup returns CDR1 LGHNA and CDR2 YNFKEQ. CDR3 length equals 17 residues. Trimming took off 0 bases at V and 0 bases at J, with 15 bases between the two ends. CDR3 residues: CASSQDLSSGPSYEQYF. The CDR3 DNA is TGTGCCAGCAGCCAAGACTTGAGTAGCGGCCCCTCCTACGAGCAGTACTTC.